This T cell receptor (beta chain) appears in the sequencing data of a study of CD8 T cells in Susac syndrome. This CDR3 spans 15 amino acids. The ends were cut back, 5 bases at V and 8 bases at J, with 21 bases in the middle. Germline CDR1 reads SQVTM; CDR2 reads ANQGSEA. 0.5 to 1 ug RNA was reverse transcribed with random hexamers. TCRdb processed the immunoSEQ multiplex PCR reads anew with MiXCR; each CDR3 protein has one entry. The data contain about 150,000 distinct CDR3 sequences, roughly 94% of them singletons. Material for sequencing was CD8+ T cells from PBMCs. The gene calls are TRBV29-1 and TRBJ1-4; D is undetermined. The sequence was obtained from a human donor with multiple sclerosis. Here the CDR3 reads CSVCLVWVGEEKLFF. In DNA, the CDR3 is TGCAGCGTTTGTTTGGTGTGGGTTGGTGAGGAAAAACTGTTTTTT. The whole variable domain, filled in from reference TRBV29-1 and TRBJ1-4, reads SAVISQKPSRDICQRGTSLTIQCQVDSQVTMMFWYRQQPGQSLTLIATANQGSEATYESGFVIDKFPISRPNLTFSTLTVSNMSPEDSSIYLCSVCLVWVGEEKLFFGSGTQLSVL.